Each of the 28 T cell receptor beta chains below was sequenced from the same sample in a study of Ad26.COV2.S vaccination and SARS-CoV-2 variants. Regarding treatment: about 20 received Ad26.COV2.S at low or high dose, single or two shots; 5 received placebo; per-sample allocation not given. Samples came from day 63 after the first vaccine or placebo injection. The table came from immunoSEQ multiplex PCR; TCRdb's copy has only in-frame clones and leaves some out. The repertoire includes 500,000 or so clones, 75% to 90% of them detected once, and over 2% sits in the top ten. The specimen was peripheral blood, collected in a trial of Ad26.COV2.S vaccine versus placebo. The receptors were sampled from a person aged 18 to 65 who received the Ad26.COV2.S COVID-19 vaccine or a placebo.

The chain couples TRBV18 to TRBJ2-6; 8 nucleotides match TRBD2. Unmatched junction bases numbered 7, after V lost 0 bases and J lost 0 bases. CDR3 length: 19 amino acids. Germline V gene sequence: CDR1 KGHSH, CDR2 LQKENI. The CDR3 region is CASSPPRGAQSSGANVLTF. The CDR3 DNA reads as TGTGCCAGCTCACCACCGCGGGGGGCCCAAAGCTCTGGGGCCAACGTCCTGACTTTC.

This clone has a handful of counts. The rearrangement links TRBV2 to TRBJ1-5; D call uncertain. The CDR3 has 16 amino acids. Trimming removed 1 base from V and 4 bases from J, with 14 bases in between. CDR1 SNHLY and CDR2 FYNNEI come from the germline V gene. For the CDR3, the DNA is TGTGCCAGCAGTGAAGAGTGGGCAGGCACGAATCAGCCCCAGCATTTT. Protein product: CASSEEWAGTNQPQHF.

The chain has TRBV29-1 and TRBJ1-1, with a weak D call TRBD1 (5 bases). Germline CDR1 and CDR2: SQVTM and ANQGSEA. CDR3 size: 13 residues. Trimming took 4 bases from V and 5 from J, leaving 14 bases between them. The DNA for the CDR3 is TGCAGCGTTGGACAGCTAATGGGGACTGAAGCTTTCTTT. This encodes CSVGQLMGTEAFF.

This clone has only one observation. This CDR3 reads CASSEGVGRKNEKLFF. CDR3 DNA: TGTGCCAGCAGCGAAGGTGTCGGACGGAAAAATGAAAAACTGTTTTTT. The rearrangement links TRBV4-2 to TRBJ1-4, with D hard to call. Trimming took 5 bases from V and 5 from J, leaving 18 bases between them. CDR3 length equals 16 residues. The germline gives CDR1 LGHNA, CDR2 YNFKEQ.

This sequence joins TRBV5-4 and TRBJ2-5; D is tentatively TRBD1 or TRBD2 (5 bases each). The CDR3 spans 12 residues. Looked up from germline, CDR1 is SGHNT and CDR2 is YYREEE (reference sequence). V was cut by 2 bases and J by 5 bases, with 7 bases left in between. CDR3 sequence: CASSFRDETQYF. The DNA of the CDR3 is TGTGCCAGCAGCTTCAGGGACGAGACCCAGTACTTC.

The chain couples TRBV5-6 to TRBJ2-5, with no clear D. The CDR3 consists of 13 residues. Trimming cost V 3 bases and J 7 bases, with 13 bases left between them. CDR1 and CDR2 from the germline V gene are SGHDT and YYEEEE. CDR3 in amino acids: CASSSGRKGTQYF. In DNA form, the CDR3 reads TGTGCCAGCAGCTCGGGCCGCAAAGGGACCCAGTACTTC. The full variable domain, in which reference TRBV5-6 and TRBJ2-5 provide the parts outside the CDR3, is DAGVTQSPTHLIKTRGQQVTLRCSPKSGHDTVSWYQQALGQGPQFIFQYYEEEERQRGNFPDRFSGHQFPNYSSELNVNALLLGDSALYLCASSSGRKGTQYFGPGTRLLVL.

This chain uses TRBV4-1 with TRBJ2-4, with D perhaps TRBD2 (5 bases). Between the trimmed V and J ends, which lost 4 bases and 0 bases, there was a span of 10 bases. In germline, CDR1 is MGHRA, CDR2 YSYEKL. The CDR3 extends over 15 amino acids. The CDR3 nucleotides read TGCGCCAGCAGCCTTGTCCGGGGAGCCAAAAACATTCAGTACTTC. Its protein is CASSLVRGAKNIQYF.

The chain recombines TRBV19 with TRBJ2-7; 7 bases are shared with TRBD2. CDR1 LNHDA and CDR2 SQIVND come from the germline V gene (reference sequence). V was clipped by 7 bases and J by 3 bases; unmatched bases: 9. CDR3 length equals 14 residues. CDR3 sequence reads: CASTQGGQGYEQYV. The CDR3 DNA follows: TGTGCCAGTACCCAGGGAGGGCAGGGCTACGAGCAGTACGTC.

The chain links TRBV11-1 to TRBJ2-3; D possibly uses TRBD1 or TRBD2 (5 bases each). The CDR3 contains 16 residues. Germline V lookup: CDR1 SGHAT, CDR2 FQDESV (reference sequence). The V end was cut by 4 bases, the J end by 7 bases, with 21 bases between. In DNA form, the CDR3 reads TGTGCCAGCAGCTCCGGGGCTTCCTCCCCGTGGAATACGCAGTATTTT. It yields the protein CASSSGASSPWNTQYF.

The chain links TRBV10-3 to TRBJ2-5; D not certain. Germline-derived CDR1 and CDR2 are ENHRY and SYGVKD. The V end was cut by 10 bases, the J end by 5 bases, with 11 bases between. The CDR3 is 11 residues long. CDR3 DNA: TGTGCCACCTATGGACGGGAGACCCAGTACTTC. This encodes CATYGRETQYF.

The table lists this clone with a count of one. Additional DNA sequences in this sample encode the identical CDR3. This rearrangement joins TRBV6-5 to TRBJ1-2; maybe TRBD1 (5 bases). The CDR3 has 13 residues. V was trimmed by 2 bases and J by 8 bases, leaving 12 bases between them. Per germline, CDR1 MNHEY and CDR2 SVGAGI. The CDR3 sequence is CASSYGGVGGYTF. The CDR3 nucleotides are TGTGCCAGCAGTTACGGAGGGGTGGGCGGCTACACCTTC.

V and J are TRBV7-9 and TRBJ2-5, with D hard to call. There are 13 residues in the CDR3. V lost 1 base and J 7 bases, leaving 10 bases between the germline ends. Germline-derived CDR1 and CDR2 are SEHNR and FQNEAQ (reference sequence). The DNA of the CDR3 is TGTGCCAGCAGCTTAGTTGGGTCTGGGACCCAGTACTTC. It yields the protein CASSLVGSGTQYF. The entire variable domain, with the rest obtained from reference TRBV7-9 and TRBJ2-5, is as follows: DTGVSQNPRHKITKRGQNVTFRCDPISEHNRLYWYRQTLGQGPEFLTYFQNEAQLEKSRLLSDRFSAERPKGSFSTLEIQRTEQGDSAMYLCASSLVGSGTQYFGPGTRLLVL.

J is TRBJ1-2 and V is TRBV7-9, with unresolved D. The CDR3 loop spans 12 amino acids. With 3 bases removed from V and 4 bases from J, the gap between germline ends came to 6 bases. In germline, CDR1 is SEHNR, CDR2 FQNEAQ (reference sequence). The CDR3 region is CASSFSPYGYTF. CDR3 sequence (DNA): TGTGCCAGCAGCTTTTCCCCCTATGGCTACACCTTC. Based on the CDR3 plus reference TRBV7-9 and TRBJ1-2, the full variable domain is DTGVSQNPRHKITKRGQNVTFRCDPISEHNRLYWYRQTLGQGPEFLTYFQNEAQLEKSRLLSDRFSAERPKGSFSTLEIQRTEQGDSAMYLCASSFSPYGYTFGSGTRLTVV.

J is TRBJ2-5 and V is TRBV28; a weak D match, TRBD1 (6 bases). Between the trimmed V and J ends, which lost 4 bases and 2 bases, there was a span of 8 bases. The CDR3 has 13 residues. CDR1 is MDHEN and CDR2 is SYDVKM in the germline V gene. For the CDR3, the DNA is TGTGCCAGCAGTTACAGGGCGCAAGAGACCCAGTACTTC. Its protein is CASSYRAQETQYF.

The chain links TRBV5-1 to TRBJ2-4; TRBD1 or TRBD2 may be the D gene (5 bases each). The CDR3 runs to 16 residues. Trimming removed 0 bases at V and 5 bases at J, with 15 bases between. In germline, CDR1 is SGHRS, CDR2 YFSETQ. CDR3 residues: CASSLVSGTAQNIQYF. The CDR3 DNA reads as TGCGCCAGCAGCTTGGTATCAGGGACGGCCCAAAACATTCAGTACTTC.

V and J are TRBV9 and TRBJ2-5; D is possibly TRBD2 (5 bases). This CDR3 region has 17 residues. Germline values: CDR1 SGDLS, CDR2 YYNGEE. Between the trimmed V and J ends, which lost 0 bases and 5 bases, there was a span of 20 bases. The CDR3 reads CASSVGRNIPRVETQYF. DNA of the CDR3: TGTGCCAGCAGCGTAGGAAGGAACATCCCGAGGGTGGAGACCCAGTACTTC.

V and J are TRBV5-1 and TRBJ1-1; 10 bases fit TRBD1. Looked up from germline, CDR1 is SGHRS and CDR2 is YFSETQ. This CDR3 spans 16 amino acids. Unmatched junction bases numbered 6, after V lost 4 bases and J lost 0 bases. CDR3 sequence (DNA): TGCGCCAGCAGCCCCGGGACAGGGGATATGAACACTGAAGCTTTCTTT. Residues: CASSPGTGDMNTEAFF. The complete variable domain, with remaining parts taken from reference TRBV5-1 and TRBJ1-1, reads KAGVTQTPRYLIKTRGQQVTLSCSPISGHRSVSWYQQTPGQGLQFLFEYFSETQRNKGNFPGRFSGRQFSNSRSEMNVSTLELGDSALYLCASSPGTGDMNTEAFFGQGTRLTVV.

The chain recombines TRBV6-5 with TRBJ2-5, with D possibly TRBD2 on 6 matching bases. V was trimmed by 7 bases and J by 2 bases, leaving 11 bases between them. The CDR3 spans 13 residues. Germline values: CDR1 MNHEY, CDR2 SVGAGI. CDR3 loop: CASIADGQETQYF. The CDR3 nucleotides are TGTGCCAGCATAGCGGACGGTCAAGAGACCCAGTACTTC.

The sample holds one count of this clone. The chain links TRBV11-2 to TRBJ2-2, with D perhaps TRBD1 (6 bases). V lost 1 base to trimming and J lost 0 bases, with 12 bases between them. The CDR3 runs to 17 residues. Germline-derived CDR1 and CDR2 are SGHAT and FQNNGV. This CDR3 is CASSLGGQFANTGELFF. CDR3 sequence (DNA): TGTGCCAGCAGCTTAGGAGGACAGTTCGCGAACACCGGGGAGCTGTTTTTT. Variable domain in full (rest from reference TRBV11-2 and TRBJ2-2): EAGVAQSPRYKIIEKRQSVAFWCNPISGHATLYWYQQILGQGPKLLIQFQNNGVVDDSQLPKDRFSAERLKGVDSTLKIQPAKLEDSAVYLCASSLGGQFANTGELFFGEGSRLTVL.

The CDR3 DNA sequence: TGTGCCAGCGGTAATCGAAGGACTGAAGCTTTCTTT. Translating it yields CASGNRRTEAFF. This chain connects TRBV7-9 to TRBJ1-1, with D unresolved. CDR1 and CDR2 from the germline V gene are SEHNR and FQNEAQ (reference sequence). Trimming took off 8 bases at V and 5 bases at J, with 12 bases between the two ends. This CDR3 contains 12 residues.

The chain has TRBV15 and TRBJ2-1, with unresolved D. Germline-derived CDR1 and CDR2 are LNHNV and YYDKDF (reference sequence). Trimming left V 0 bases short and J 6 bases short, with 12 bases between. The CDR3 length is 15 residues. CDR3 region: CATSRDAGAPNEQFF. CDR3 nucleotides: TGTGCCACCAGCAGAGATGCTGGCGCCCCCAATGAGCAGTTCTTC.

The chain employs TRBV20-1 and TRBJ1-2, with D possibly matching TRBD1 (5 bases). Germline V gene data show CDR1 as DFQATT and CDR2 as SNEGSKA (reference sequence). The CDR3 has 11 amino acids. CDR3 DNA: TGCGCCGGGGACGCCGGCTATGGCTACACCTTC. This codes for CAGDAGYGYTF.

The chain combines TRBV5-1 with TRBJ2-1, with D possibly being TRBD1 or TRBD2 (5 bases each). The CDR3 consists of 16 residues. Germline lookup yields CDR1 SGHRS and CDR2 YFSETQ. V gave up 2 bases and J gave up 0 bases, with 12 bases separating them. DNA for the CDR3: TGCGCCAGCAGCTTAGGGACGTCGAGCTCCTACAATGAGCAGTTCTTC. Translated, it gives CASSLGTSSSYNEQFF.

The rearrangement uses TRBV7-3 and TRBJ2-2; weak D call: TRBD2 (5 bases). The ends were cut back, 0 bases at V and 1 base at J, with 15 bases in the middle. The CDR3 spans 18 residues. Germline V CDR1 and CDR2: SGHTA, FQGTGA. CDR3 DNA: TGTGCCAGCAGCTTAACGGCGGTTCGGGAATTGAACACCGGGGAGCTGTTTTTT. Its translation is CASSLTAVRELNTGELFF.

This chain uses TRBV9 with TRBJ2-5; 8 bases line up with TRBD1. The germline CDR1 and CDR2 sequences are SGDLS and YYNGEE. This CDR3 region has 17 residues. Trimming cost V 4 bases and J 4 bases; bases outside gene matches: 15. CDR3 in amino acids: CASSSSTGTGSRETQYF. CDR3 sequence (DNA): TGTGCCAGCAGCTCAAGCACCGGGACAGGTTCGAGAGAGACCCAGTACTTC.

The chain employs TRBV2 and TRBJ2-2; 9 bases align to TRBD1. The J segment lost 3 bases and the V segment lost 6 bases, leaving 8 bases of the junction unmatched. CDR3 length: 16 residues. The germline gives CDR1 SNHLY, CDR2 FYNNEI. The CDR3 spells CASRSPGTGYTGELFF. In DNA form, the CDR3 reads TGTGCCAGCAGGTCCCCCGGGACAGGGTACACCGGGGAGCTGTTTTTT.

The chain recombines TRBV21-1 with TRBJ2-1; the table's D call TRBD1 went unverified against the DNA. TRBV21-1 is an annotated pseudogene. This CDR3 has 17 residues. The CDR3 bases are TGTGCCAGCAGCGGCCACAGGGGGCCTAGCTCCTACAATGAGCAGTTCTTC. Residues: CASSGHRGPSSYNEQFF.

In DNA form, the CDR3 reads TGTGCCAGCTCCCGACAGGGACCACACGAGCAGTACGTC. Translation gives CASSRQGPHEQYV. The chain is built from TRBV7-9 and TRBJ2-7; TRBD1 agrees at 7 bases. Germline V gene data show CDR1 as SEHNR and CDR2 as FQNEAQ (reference sequence). The CDR3 is made up of 13 amino acids. The trim removed 8 bases at V and 5 bases at J, leaving 9 bases unmatched.